This T cell receptor beta chain was obtained from a study of long-term antiretroviral therapy in people with HIV. Study in general: It was about a decade after the earliest samples that the 2015 immediate-ART recommendation appeared.

Study observations and caveats: No data on ART adherence, viral resistance or therapy changes. Whereas controls had wider CDR3 length ranges, HIV repertoires had narrower ones.

As regards this clone: Its matching antigen is unknown.

The assay used was immunoSEQ (version v3.0), run at survey level. This table comes from immunoSEQ multiplex PCR, and its TCRdb copy is limited to in-frame clones, with some not included. Of about 29,000 clones listed, less than 90% are singletons. V was pared by 0 bases and J by 1 base, with 13 bases between. Germline V CDR1 and CDR2: SGDLS, YYNGEE. This CDR3 is built from 16 residues. J is TRBJ2-5 and V is TRBV9; tentative D call: TRBD2 (5 bases). The sequence was collected from a man aged 50-60 years with HIV. Sample: unsorted PBMCs, taken roughly 5 years before starting antiretroviral therapy. The CDR3 spells CASSVATLSGQETQYF. CDR3 sequence (DNA): TGTGCCAGCAGCGTAGCTACGCTAAGCGGCCAAGAGACCCAGTACTTC.